Presented here are 14 T cell receptor beta chains from one specimen sequenced in a study of shared clonotypes between healthy human individuals. Profiled with immunoSEQ multiplex PCR; TCRdb holds only in-frame clones, not every one. The data contain some 2,000,000 clones, 85% to 95% of them seen just once; the ten biggest clones take up 0.13%. The sequencing sample was made of naive CD4+ T cells sorted from blood. Subset indicated: CD45RA+ positively selected. Source of these receptors: a man younger than 35 in good health.

The gene calls are TRBV5-1 and TRBJ2-5, with D hard to call. The CDR3 is 12 amino acids. The V gene's germline CDR1 is SGHRS and CDR2 YFSETQ. Trimming took 5 bases from V and 1 from J, leaving 6 bases between them. CDR3: CASRSFQETQYF. For the CDR3, the DNA is TGCGCCAGCAGATCCTTCCAAGAGACCCAGTACTTC.

V is TRBV6-5 and J is TRBJ2-1; 11 bases align to TRBD1. Germline V CDR1 and CDR2: MNHEY, SVGAGI. The CDR3 covers 15 residues. Losses at the gene ends were 7 bases for V and 3 bases for J; bases not matched to a gene: 5. The CDR3 loop reads CASNEGTGGYNEQFF. In DNA, the CDR3 is TGTGCCAGCAATGAGGGGACAGGGGGCTACAATGAGCAGTTCTTC.

The chain employs TRBV7-2 and TRBJ1-1; tentative D call: TRBD1 (6 bases). Deletions cut 5 bases from V and 4 bases from J, with 14 bases between. Germline values: CDR1 SGHTA, CDR2 FQGNSA. The CDR3 is 14 residues long. The CDR3 nucleotides read TGTGCCAGCAGCGTACAGGGTGGGACCACTGAAGCTTTCTTT. It codes for CASSVQGGTTEAFF.

The chain couples TRBV6-5 to TRBJ2-5; D possibly corresponds to TRBD1 (5 bases). Trimming left V 4 bases short and J 1 base short, with 10 bases between. Germline V gives CDR1 MNHEY, CDR2 SVGAGI. The CDR3 loop spans 14 amino acids. CDR3 nucleotides: TGTGCCAGCAGTTTCACAGGAATCCAAGAGACCCAGTACTTC. Amino acid sequence: CASSFTGIQETQYF.

The CDR3 nucleotides read TGTGCCAGCAGTGAATGGCCAGGGGGCTACGAGCAGTACTTC. Its translation is CASSEWPGGYEQYF. The chain employs TRBV2 and TRBJ2-7; TRBD1 aligns across 7 bases. CDR1 is SNHLY, CDR2 FYNNEI, per germline. CDR3 length: 14 residues. Germline trimming cut 2 bases from V and 3 bases from J; bases unmatched to any gene: 4.

This clone appeared once. V and J are TRBV7-2 and TRBJ1-2, with no clear D. The CDR3 is made up of 16 amino acids. V was trimmed by 1 base and J by 14 bases, leaving 26 bases between them. Germline-derived CDR1 and CDR2 are SGHTA and FQGNSA. The CDR3 is CASSLVGSITRPPSTF. In DNA, the CDR3 is TGTGCCAGCAGCTTAGTCGGTTCGATCACAAGGCCCCCCTCGACCTTC.

The chain links TRBV9 to TRBJ2-1; 8 nucleotides line up with TRBD2. CDR3 size: 16 residues. The germline V gene encodes CDR1 SGDLS and CDR2 YYNGEE. Unmatched junction bases numbered 8, after V lost 2 bases and J lost 4 bases. The DNA for the CDR3 is TGTGCCAGCAGCGTCGTAGCGGGAACCAATTACAATGAGCAGTTCTTC. This gives the protein CASSVVAGTNYNEQFF.

The chain joins TRBV7-8 to TRBJ1-1; D possibly corresponds to TRBD1 (6 bases). Deletions cut 5 bases from V and 4 bases from J, with 17 bases between. CDR1 SGHVS and CDR2 FQNEAQ come from the germline V gene. This CDR3 has 15 residues. The CDR3 DNA sequence: TGTGCCAGCAGCCTAATAGTGGGGGGCTTCACTGAAGCTTTCTTT. Amino acid sequence: CASSLIVGGFTEAFF.

This chain connects TRBV9 to TRBJ2-2; D assignment may be TRBD1 or TRBD2 (6 bases each). The CDR3 extends over 14 amino acids. V dropped 4 bases and J dropped 8 bases, with 15 bases sitting between them. Looked up from germline, CDR1 is SGDLS and CDR2 is YYNGEE. CDR3 coding DNA: TGTGCCAGCAGCCTTCTAGGGGGGATTGGGGAGCTGTTTTTT. Amino acids: CASSLLGGIGELFF.

The rearrangement uses TRBV6-6 and TRBJ2-7; 7 bases map to TRBD1. The CDR3 has 16 residues. V trimming: 0 bases; J trimming: 0 bases; junction bases outside the gene matches: 5. Germline values: CDR1 MNHNY, CDR2 SVGAGI (reference sequence). The DNA for the CDR3 is TGTGCCAGCAGTTACTCGAGAGGGACAGTCTCCTACGAGCAGTACTTC. Its translation is CASSYSRGTVSYEQYF.

The chain uses TRBV7-2 and TRBJ1-2, with unresolved D. With 2 bases removed from V and 5 bases from J, the gap between germline ends came to 3 bases. CDR1 and CDR2 from the germline V gene are SGHTA and FQGNSA. This CDR3 has 11 amino acids. The CDR3 reads CASSLTYGYTF. The CDR3 DNA sequence: TGTGCCAGCAGCTTAACTTATGGCTACACCTTC.

Only one count was recorded for this clone. The chain is built from TRBV19 and TRBJ1-4, with D possibly matching TRBD1 (6 bases). Per germline, CDR1 LNHDA and CDR2 SQIVND (reference sequence). This CDR3 contains 15 residues. Trimming removed 6 bases from V and 4 bases from J, with 15 bases in between. In DNA, the CDR3 is TGTGCCAGTAGGGGATTACAGGGCAGTAATGAAAAACTGTTTTTT. Translating gives CASRGLQGSNEKLFF. The variable domain in full, with the rest retrieved from reference TRBV19 and TRBJ1-4, is DGGITQSPKYLFRKEGQNVTLSCEQNLNHDAMYWYRQDPGQGLRLIYYSQIVNDFQKGDIAEGYSVSREKKESFPLTVTSAQKNPTAFYLCASRGLQGSNEKLFFGSGTQLSVL.

V gene TRBV7-2 combines with J gene TRBJ1-3; D may be TRBD1 (6 bases). Germline-derived CDR1 and CDR2 are SGHTA and FQGNSA. The V end was cut by 1 base, the J end by 2 bases, with 12 bases between. There are 16 residues in the CDR3. The DNA for the CDR3 is TGTGCCAGCAGCTTAGAAACAGGGAAAGCTGGAAACACCATATATTTT. Translating it yields CASSLETGKAGNTIYF.

The genes are TRBV5-1 and TRBJ1-2, with 8 bases fitting TRBD1. This CDR3 comprises 14 residues. Germline loops: CDR1 SGHRS, CDR2 YFSETQ. Germline trimming cut 1 base from V and 4 bases from J; bases unmatched to any gene: 3. The CDR3 region is CASSLSGGGYGYTF. For the CDR3, the DNA is TGCGCCAGCAGCTTGTCAGGGGGCGGCTATGGCTACACCTTC. The entire variable domain, with the rest obtained from reference TRBV5-1 and TRBJ1-2, is as follows: KAGVTQTPRYLIKTRGQQVTLSCSPISGHRSVSWYQQTPGQGLQFLFEYFSETQRNKGNFPGRFSGRQFSNSRSEMNVSTLELGDSALYLCASSLSGGGYGYTFGSGTRLTVV.